Reported below is one T cell receptor (beta chain). Its antigen is not known. The data were obtained in a study of CD8+CD57+ T cells in acquired aplastic anemia. Study summary: Mean DNA quantity obtained from sorted CD4+ and CD8+ cells was 2.5 to 4 ug. Overall study findings and caveats: Overlapping CD8+ CDR3 repertoires of patients and controls contained some 27 shared sequences.

Patients who underwent sequencing had shown CD8+CD57+ cell expansion by flow cytometry. Severe acquired aplastic anemia affected all patients. Genomic DNA, the template, was used for profiling of the TCR beta VDJ and CDR3. TCRdb re-called the reads with MiXCR, one entry per CDR3 protein. The sample includes about 40,000 distinct CDR3 sequences, 60% to 80% of them seen just once. Germline CDR1 WNHNN, CDR2 SYGVQD (reference sequence). The CDR3 contains 12 residues. The V gene lost 6 bases and the J gene lost 5 bases, with 10 bases spanning the gap. Sequences were obtained from sorted CD4+, CD8+, or CD8+CD57+ T cells (not recorded which) from PBMCs. This TCR was sampled from a human donor with aplastic anemia. The chain couples TRBV10-1 to TRBJ1-2, with unresolved D. Here the CDR3 DNA reads TGCGCCAGCAGCCAGACTTCTTATGGCTACACCTTC. The encoded protein is CASSQTSYGYTF.